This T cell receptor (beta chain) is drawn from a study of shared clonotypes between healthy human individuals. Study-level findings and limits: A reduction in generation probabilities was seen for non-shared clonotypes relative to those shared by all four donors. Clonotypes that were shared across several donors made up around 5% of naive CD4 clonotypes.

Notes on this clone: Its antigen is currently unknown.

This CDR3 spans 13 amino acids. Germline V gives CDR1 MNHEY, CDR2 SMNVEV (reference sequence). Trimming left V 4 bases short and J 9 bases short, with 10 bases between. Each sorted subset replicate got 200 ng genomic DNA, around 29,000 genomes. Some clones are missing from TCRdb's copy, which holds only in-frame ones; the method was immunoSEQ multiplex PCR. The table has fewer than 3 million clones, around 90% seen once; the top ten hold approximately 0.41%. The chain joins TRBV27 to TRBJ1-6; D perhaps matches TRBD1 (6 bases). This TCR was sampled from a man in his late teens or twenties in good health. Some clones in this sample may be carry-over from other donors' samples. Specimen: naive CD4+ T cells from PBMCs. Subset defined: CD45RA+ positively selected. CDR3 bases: TGTGCCAGCAGTTACCGGGACACTTCACCCCTCCACTTT. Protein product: CASSYRDTSPLHF.